This entry features one TCR beta chain sequence. This entry comes from a study of CD8 T cells in ankylosing spondylitis. The germline CDR1 and CDR2 sequences are SNHLY and FYNNEI. The J segment lost 6 bases and the V segment lost 3 bases, leaving 8 bases of the junction unmatched. The CDR3 spans 17 residues. MiXCR, applied by TCRdb to the 5' RACE reads, yields one record per CDR3 protein. Of some 90,000 distinct CDR3 sequences in the sample, more than 25% were seen once. The receptor's source is a male donor with ankylosing spondylitis or in good health (not recorded which). The chain carries TRBV2 and TRBJ2-1; 13 bases fit TRBD2. Source material: blood, either unsorted or a sorted T cell fraction (not recorded which). This chain's CDR3 is CASSDARLAGGFNEQFF. CDR3 nucleotides: TGTGCCAGCAGTGATGCAAGACTAGCGGGAGGTTTCAATGAGCAGTTCTTC.